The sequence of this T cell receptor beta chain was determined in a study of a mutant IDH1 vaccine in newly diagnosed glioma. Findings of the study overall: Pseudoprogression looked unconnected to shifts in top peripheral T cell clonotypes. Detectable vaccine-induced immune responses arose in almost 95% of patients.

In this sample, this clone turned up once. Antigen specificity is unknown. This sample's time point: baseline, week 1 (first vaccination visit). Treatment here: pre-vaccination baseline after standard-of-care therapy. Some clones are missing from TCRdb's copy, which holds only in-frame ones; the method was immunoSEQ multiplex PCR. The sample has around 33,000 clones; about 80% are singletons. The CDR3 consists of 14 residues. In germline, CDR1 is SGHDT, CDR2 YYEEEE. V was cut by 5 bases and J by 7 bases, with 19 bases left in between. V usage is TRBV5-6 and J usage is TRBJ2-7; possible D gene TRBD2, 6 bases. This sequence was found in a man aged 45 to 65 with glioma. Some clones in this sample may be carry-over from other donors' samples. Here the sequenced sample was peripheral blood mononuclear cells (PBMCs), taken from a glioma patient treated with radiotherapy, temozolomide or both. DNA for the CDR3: TGTGCCAGCAGACGGCATGGCCCAGGAGGGGAGCAGTACTTC. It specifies CASRRHGPGGEQYF.